This is a list of T cell receptor beta chains from one sample in a study of T cell responses to AZD1222 COVID-19 vaccine. The data were produced by immunoSEQ multiplex PCR, yet TCRdb's version contains in-frame clones alone and is incomplete. The sample comprises roughly 200,000 clones, approximately 90% of which are singletons, and nearly 3.5% rests with the top ten. Sequencing was performed on peripheral blood, taken 28 days after the second AZD1222 dose. These receptors were obtained from an adult who received the AZD1222 COVID-19 vaccine. Each CDR3 is given with its conserved first and last residue. A D gene is named only where the DNA matches it firmly.

>TRBJ1-6|.|TRBV19
CASSIGRTYNSPLHF
>TRBJ2-1|TRBD2|TRBV30
CAWTIGRAYNEQFF
>TRBJ2-5|.|TRBV15
CATTAGQETQYF
>TRBJ2-7|TRBD1|TRBV27
CASSLGSGTGYEQYF
>TRBJ2-6|TRBD1|TRBV5-1
CASRPIRAAGGSGANVLTF
>TRBJ1-4|.|TRBV7-2
CASSFSGTSNEKLFF
>TRBJ2-1|.|TRBV5-1
CASSLVVGVSYNEQFF
>TRBJ1-2|.|TRBV12-3/TRBV12-4
CASKQGLWGYTF
>TRBJ2-2|TRBD2|TRBV3-1/TRBV3-2
CASSQRTSGRWAGELFF
>TRBJ2-5|.|TRBV7-9
CASSLAGWEVTETQYF
>TRBJ1-2|.|TRBV13
CASSLRVGLVANYGYTF
>TRBJ2-1|.|TRBV9
CASSVEVGDNEQFF
>TRBJ1-1|.|TRBV6-5
CASKKPGFTEAFF
>TRBJ2-2|.|TRBV30
CAWIQGGNTGELFF
>TRBJ2-7|TRBD1|TRBV7-2
CASSPELGTGAEQYF
>TRBJ2-5|.|TRBV4-3
CASSPEGWGTQYF
>TRBJ2-7|.|TRBV28
CASGTTYEQYF
>TRBJ2-7|.|TRBV5-1
CASSLGVNEQYF
>TRBJ2-2|.|TRBV18
CASSPLRTNTGELFF
>TRBJ1-3|.|TRBV9
CASSVEGNLANTIYF
>TRBJ2-1|.|TRBV13
CASSFGRSSYNEQFF
>TRBJ2-7|.|TRBV30
CAWSRVTYEQYF
>TRBJ2-6|.|TRBV5-4
CASSESQGSGANVLTF
>TRBJ2-7|.|TRBV28
CASSRTAEQYF
>TRBJ2-6|.|TRBV5-8
CASSLLWGTGANVLTF
>TRBJ2-7|.|TRBV5-1
CASSLWGGLTYEQYF
>TRBJ1-5|TRBD1|TRBV6-2/TRBV6-3
CASSWTTGSNQPQHF
>TRBJ1-1|.|TRBV21-1
CASSKAAGHRTEAFF
>TRBJ2-7|.|TRBV5-1
CASSLDGGNYEQYF
>TRBJ2-5|.|TRBV6-1
CASSELRETQYF
>TRBJ2-7|TRBD2|TRBV9
CASSVSGTSWEQYF
>TRBJ2-5|.|TRBV27
CASRLQGRTYF
>TRBJ1-2|.|TRBV3-1/TRBV3-2
CASSQEGAPWGYTF
>TRBJ2-3|.|TRBV5-4
CASSAYTDTQYF
>TRBJ2-1|TRBD1|TRBV9
CASSPPQGGYNEQFF
>TRBJ2-1|.|TRBV18
CASSGTSNPSYNEQFF
>TRBJ2-7|.|TRBV18
CASSPSEISVDEQYF
>TRBJ2-2|TRBD1|TRBV6-2/TRBV6-3
CASSSRTGYTGELFF
>TRBJ1-5|.|TRBV7-8
CASSLVGNQPQHF